The 26 T cell receptor beta chains presented below share a single source sample, sequenced in a study of immune evolution from preneoplasia to lung adenocarcinoma. Libraries were prepared by immunoSEQ multiplex PCR; TCRdb keeps only in-frame clonotypes and omits some of them. The sample consists of some 6,500 clones, over 80% of them appearing once. The specimen was FFPE lung adenocarcinoma in situ tissue. The receptors come from a donor at least 70 years old with lung adenocarcinoma.

The rearrangement joins TRBV7-9 to TRBJ2-1, with D perhaps TRBD2 (5 bases). The germline V and J ends were trimmed by 5 bases and 4 bases, with 6 bases remaining between them. CDR3 length equals 12 residues. CDR1 and CDR2 from the germline V gene are SEHNR and FQNEAQ (reference sequence). CDR3 amino acids: CASSRDYNEQFF. The DNA for the CDR3 is TGTGCCAGCAGCCGGGATTACAATGAGCAGTTCTTC. Complete variable domain (other parts from reference TRBV7-9 and TRBJ2-1): DTGVSQNPRHKITKRGQNVTFRCDPISEHNRLYWYRQTLGQGPEFLTYFQNEAQLEKSRLLSDRFSAERPKGSFSTLEIQRTEQGDSAMYLCASSRDYNEQFFGPGTRLTVL.

CDR3 in DNA: TGTGCCAGCAGTTCGCCGACGGTCTCTGGAAACACCATATATTTT. This translates into CASSSPTVSGNTIYF. This chain joins TRBV6-5 and TRBJ2-2; unclear D gene. The last part of the DNA fits TRBJ1-3 better; the J call may be wrong. This CDR3 has 15 amino acids. Germline CDR1 is MNHEY and CDR2 is SVGAGI.

This rearrangement joins TRBV5-4 to TRBJ2-7; 9 positions match TRBD2. The CDR3 is 16 residues long. Germline assignment: CDR1 SGHNT and CDR2 YYREEE (reference sequence). V shed 0 bases and J 1 base; nucleotides not matched to a gene: 5. CDR3 region: CASSLGGSGRSYEQYF. The CDR3 DNA reads as TGTGCCAGCAGCTTGGGGGGTAGCGGGAGATCCTACGAGCAGTACTTC.

The table lists this clone with a count of one. The CDR3 protein is CASSPGTVGTDTQYF. In DNA, the CDR3 is TGTGCCAGCAGCCCTGGGACAGTAGGCACAGATACGCAGTATTTT. This chain uses TRBV7-2 with TRBJ2-3; 7 bases are shared with TRBD1. The CDR3 loop spans 15 amino acids. Germline CDR1 is SGHTA and CDR2 is FQGNSA. V lost 5 bases to trimming and J lost 1 base; unmatched junction nucleotides: 6.

This clone was detected once. One end of the junction fails to match germline, which may point to a read error. J is TRBJ1-1 and V is TRBV5-5; D may be TRBD1 (5 bases). Germline CDR1 reads SGHKS; CDR2 reads YYEKEE (reference sequence). This CDR3 contains 19 residues. CDR3 sequence: CVSSLHRDSGSLVDTEAFF. CDR3 in DNA: TGTGTCAGCAGCTTACACCGGGACTCCGGATCCTTGGTGGACACTGAAGCTTTCTTT.

The rearrangement uses TRBV4-1 and TRBJ2-7; 8 positions agree with TRBD1. The junction had 4 bases not matched to a gene; V was cut back by 3 bases and J by 3 bases. There are 14 residues in the CDR3. Germline CDR1 MGHRA, CDR2 YSYEKL. CDR3: CASSHAGGVYEQYF. DNA for the CDR3: TGCGCCAGCAGCCACGCAGGGGGCGTCTACGAGCAGTACTTC.

The CDR3 DNA reads TGTGCCAGCAGCTTAGGGACTAGCGGGTACGAGCAGTACTTC. Amino acids: CASSLGTSGYEQYF. The gene calls are TRBV11-3 and TRBJ2-7; 11 nucleotides align to TRBD2. Trimming at V came to 1 base and at J to 4 bases, leaving 0 bases not matched to a gene. Looked up from germline, CDR1 is SGHNT and CDR2 is YENEEA. This CDR3 spans 14 amino acids.

The chain has TRBV18 and TRBJ1-1; TRBD1 agrees at 9 bases. The V gene's germline CDR1 is KGHSH and CDR2 LQKENI. Germline trimming cut 5 bases from V and 5 bases from J; bases unmatched to any gene: 9. CDR3 length equals 15 residues. As DNA, the CDR3 is TGTGCCAGCTCATCGGGACAGGGCGGGAGGACTGAAGCTTTCTTT. It encodes CASSSGQGGRTEAFF.

The chain employs TRBV7-2 and TRBJ2-1, with 10 bases identical to TRBD1. The junction had 7 bases not matched to a gene; V was cut back by 5 bases and J by 9 bases. CDR3 length: 14 residues. Germline loops: CDR1 SGHTA, CDR2 FQGNSA. For the CDR3, the DNA is TGTGCCAGCAGCCTGACGACAGGGGGCGGTGAGCAGTTCTTC. This codes for CASSLTTGGGEQFF.

The genes are TRBV5-1 and TRBJ2-6; maybe TRBD1 (5 bases). Looked up from germline, CDR1 is SGHRS and CDR2 is YFSETQ. Trimming left V 1 base short and J 3 bases short, with 11 bases between. The CDR3 spans 16 residues. The CDR3 region has the DNA TGCGCCAGCAGCTTGCTAGGGGCGCGTGGGGCCAACGTCCTGACTTTC. The encoded protein is CASSLLGARGANVLTF. Drawing the rest from reference TRBV5-1 and TRBJ2-6, the complete variable domain is KAGVTQTPRYLIKTRGQQVTLSCSPISGHRSVSWYQQTPGQGLQFLFEYFSETQRNKGNFPGRFSGRQFSNSRSEMNVSTLELGDSALYLCASSLLGARGANVLTFGAGSRLTVL.

The chain is built from TRBV10-1 and TRBJ2-2; D perhaps matches TRBD2 (6 bases). Trimming removed 2 bases at V and 4 bases at J, with 8 bases between. The CDR3 extends over 14 amino acids. The germline gives CDR1 WNHNN, CDR2 SYGVQD (reference sequence). This chain's CDR3 is CASSEGGGTGELFF. The CDR3 DNA is TGCGCCAGCAGTGAGGGGGGAGGCACCGGGGAGCTGTTTTTT.

V is TRBV19 and J is TRBJ2-1; D remains unclear. The V end lost 5 bases, the J end lost 1 base, and 6 bases lay between the germline ends. The CDR3 contains 13 residues. In germline, CDR1 is LNHDA, CDR2 SQIVND (reference sequence). The CDR3 coding sequence is TGTGCCAGTAGTTGGGCATCCTACAATGAGCAGTTCTTC. This encodes CASSWASYNEQFF.

This rearrangement joins TRBV7-9 to TRBJ2-7; possibly TRBD2 for D (7 bases). The CDR3 is 14 amino acids. CDR1 and CDR2 from the germline V gene are SEHNR and FQNEAQ (reference sequence). V shed 5 bases and J shed 6 bases, with 17 bases lying between them. CDR3 residues: CASSVVGGGSEQYF. The CDR3 coding sequence is TGTGCCAGCAGCGTAGTGGGAGGGGGAAGCGAGCAGTACTTC. Full variable domain (remainder filled in from reference TRBV7-9 and TRBJ2-7): DTGVSQNPRHKITKRGQNVTFRCDPISEHNRLYWYRQTLGQGPEFLTYFQNEAQLEKSRLLSDRFSAERPKGSFSTLEIQRTEQGDSAMYLCASSVVGGGSEQYFGPGTRLTVT.

The V gene is TRBV29-1, the J gene TRBJ2-7; 7 nucleotides agree with TRBD2. V was clipped by 6 bases and J by 5 bases; unmatched bases: 13. This CDR3 has 14 residues. Germline-derived CDR1 and CDR2 are SQVTM and ANQGSEA. The CDR3 bases are TGCAGCGTAGACGGACTAGGAGGATTAAACGAGCAGTACTTC. This encodes CSVDGLGGLNEQYF.

V gene TRBV5-6 combines with J gene TRBJ1-1; D is unresolved. V lost 0 bases and J 8 bases, leaving 8 bases between the germline ends. CDR1 is SGHDT and CDR2 is YYEEEE in the germline V gene. This CDR3 comprises 12 residues. The CDR3 DNA follows: TGTGCCAGCAGCTTGGGGAGTTGGGAAGCTTTCTTT. This translates into CASSLGSWEAFF.

The chain combines TRBV9 with TRBJ2-7; TRBD1 matches 8 bases. Trimming at V came to 2 bases and at J to 2 bases, leaving 9 bases not matched to a gene. The CDR3 runs 16 residues. Germline lookup yields CDR1 SGDLS and CDR2 YYNGEE. CDR3 region: CASSVAPGQAAYEQYF. The CDR3 nucleotides read TGTGCCAGCAGCGTGGCCCCGGGACAGGCTGCCTACGAGCAGTACTTC.

The V call is TRBV5-6, the J call TRBJ2-7, with D possibly TRBD1 on 6 matching bases. Trimming removed 1 base at V and 0 bases at J, with 8 bases between. The CDR3 contains 14 residues. The germline gives CDR1 SGHDT, CDR2 YYEEEE. For the CDR3, the DNA is TGTGCCAGCAGCTTGACAGGGTACTCCTACGAGCAGTACTTC. Amino acid sequence: CASSLTGYSYEQYF.

The chain combines TRBV7-2 with TRBJ1-5; D remains ambiguous. The CDR3 runs to 14 residues. Germline CDR1 SGHTA, CDR2 FQGNSA. The V gene lost 2 bases and the J gene lost 6 bases, with 11 bases spanning the gap. The CDR3 sequence is CASSLYGDSQPQHF. The CDR3 region has the DNA TGTGCCAGCAGCTTATATGGGGATTCTCAGCCCCAGCATTTT.

The CDR3 nucleotides read TGCGCCAGCAGCTTGGTAGTCGGCGATGAAAAACTGTTTTTT. It encodes CASSLVVGDEKLFF. The chain carries TRBV5-1 and TRBJ1-4; D is unresolved. Trimming left V 0 bases short and J 6 bases short, with 9 bases between. Germline CDR1 reads SGHRS; CDR2 reads YFSETQ. The length of the CDR3 is 14 residues.

The chain carries TRBV5-1 and TRBJ2-2, with 10 nucleotides matching TRBD1. With 1 base clipped from V and 6 bases from J, the junction kept 6 bases outside the gene matches. Per germline, CDR1 SGHRS and CDR2 YFSETQ. CDR3 length equals 16 residues. The DNA for the CDR3 is TGCGCCAGCAGCTTGAATCCCGGACAGGGGGCCGGGGAGCTGTTTTTT. The encoded protein is CASSLNPGQGAGELFF.

V is TRBV21-1 and J is TRBJ1-1. TRBV21-1 is labeled a pseudogene. The CDR3 has 15 residues. The CDR3 region is CASSKAGGQVTEAFF. The CDR3 region has the DNA TGTGCCAGCAGCAAAGCTGGGGGGCAGGTCACTGAAGCTTTCTTT.

CDR3 nucleotide sequence: TGTGCCAGCAGCCCGCGGTCGTCTCCCCCTTACAATGAGCAGTTCTTC. Translation: CASSPRSSPPYNEQFF. The chain carries TRBV9 and TRBJ2-1; D is unclear. The V end was cut by 4 bases, the J end by 4 bases, with 18 bases between. Germline lookup yields CDR1 SGDLS and CDR2 YYNGEE. This CDR3 has 16 amino acids.

This chain joins TRBV7-8 and TRBJ1-1, with D possibly being TRBD1 (5 bases). The CDR3 is 13 amino acids. Germline V gene data show CDR1 as SGHVS and CDR2 as FQNEAQ. Trimming cost V 5 bases and J 1 base, with 8 bases left between them. CDR3 bases: TGTGCCAGCAGCCTCACAGGGAACACTGAAGCTTTCTTT. Protein sequence: CASSLTGNTEAFF.

This chain links TRBV20-1 with TRBJ2-7, with D unclear. The CDR3 consists of 11 residues. Trimming pared 3 bases from V and 3 bases from J, leaving 6 bases between. Germline loops: CDR1 DFQATT, CDR2 SNEGSKA (reference sequence). As DNA, the CDR3 is TGCAGTGCTAGCCGTATCTACGAGCAGTACTTC. This sequence encodes CSASRIYEQYF.

V is TRBV11-3 and J is TRBJ2-7; 9 bases are shared with TRBD2. V lost 5 bases to trimming and J lost 0 bases; unmatched junction nucleotides: 5. The CDR3 is made up of 15 amino acids. CDR1 and CDR2 from the germline V gene are SGHNT and YENEEA. The CDR3 loop is CASSPRLADSYEQYF. CDR3 nucleotide sequence: TGTGCCAGCAGCCCCCGACTAGCGGACTCCTACGAGCAGTACTTC.

V is TRBV7-2 and J is TRBJ1-6; D is uncertain. Germline V lookup: CDR1 SGHTA, CDR2 FQGNSA. Trimming left V 3 bases short and J 3 bases short, with 15 bases between. The CDR3 consists of 17 residues. The CDR3, as DNA: TGTGCCAGCAGCTTTAATCATGGAGGTTTCTATAATTCACCCCTCCACTTT. Protein: CASSFNHGGFYNSPLHF.